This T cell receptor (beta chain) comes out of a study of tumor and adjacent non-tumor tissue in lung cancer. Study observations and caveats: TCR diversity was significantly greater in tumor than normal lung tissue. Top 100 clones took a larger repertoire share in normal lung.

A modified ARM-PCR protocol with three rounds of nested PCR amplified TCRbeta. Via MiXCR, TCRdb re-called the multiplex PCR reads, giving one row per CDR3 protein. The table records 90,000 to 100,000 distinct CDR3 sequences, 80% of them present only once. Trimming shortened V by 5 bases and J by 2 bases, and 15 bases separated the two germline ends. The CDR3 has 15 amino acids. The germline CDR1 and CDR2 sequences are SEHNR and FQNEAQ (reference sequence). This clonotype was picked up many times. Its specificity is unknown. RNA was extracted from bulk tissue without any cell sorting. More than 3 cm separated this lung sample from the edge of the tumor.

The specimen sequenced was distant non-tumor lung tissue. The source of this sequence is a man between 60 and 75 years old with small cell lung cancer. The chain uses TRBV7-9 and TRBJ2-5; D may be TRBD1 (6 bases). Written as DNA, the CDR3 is TGTGCCAGCAGCCTTAGAACGACAGGACAAGAGACCCAGTACTTC. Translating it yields CASSLRTTGQETQYF.